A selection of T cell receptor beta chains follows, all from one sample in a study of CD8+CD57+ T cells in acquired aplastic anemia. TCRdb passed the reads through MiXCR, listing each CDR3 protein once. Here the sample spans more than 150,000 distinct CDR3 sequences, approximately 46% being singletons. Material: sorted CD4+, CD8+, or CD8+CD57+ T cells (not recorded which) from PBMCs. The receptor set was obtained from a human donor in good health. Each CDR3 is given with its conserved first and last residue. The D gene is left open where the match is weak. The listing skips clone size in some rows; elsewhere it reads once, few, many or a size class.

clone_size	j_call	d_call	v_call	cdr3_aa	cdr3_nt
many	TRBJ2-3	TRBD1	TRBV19	CASSGTVGITQYF	TGTGCCAGTAGCGGGACAGTCGGGATAACGCAGTATTTT
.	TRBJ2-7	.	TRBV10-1	CASSEGRSREQYF	TGCGCCAGCAGTGAGGGCAGATCGCGCGAGCAGTACTTC
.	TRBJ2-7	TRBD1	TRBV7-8	CASTSGGRGNEQYF	TGTGCCAGCACCTCAGGGGGTCGGGGTAACGAGCAGTACTTC
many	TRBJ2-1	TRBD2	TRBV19	CASSTQAGGEFF	TGTGCCAGTAGTACCCAAGCGGGAGGGGAGTTCTTC
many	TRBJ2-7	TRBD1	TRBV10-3	CAISAGDRGHYEQYF	TGTGCCATCAGTGCTGGGGACAGGGGACACTACGAGCAGTACTTC
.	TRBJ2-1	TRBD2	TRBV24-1	CATGTSGYNEQFF	TGTGCCACCGGGACTAGCGGATACAATGAGCAGTTCTTC
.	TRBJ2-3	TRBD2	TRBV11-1	CASSLAFGLAGRERTDTQYF	TGTGCCAGCAGCTTAGCTTTCGGGCTAGCGGGCCGCGAAAGGACAGATACGCAGTATTTT
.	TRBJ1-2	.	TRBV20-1	CSAEEGNYGYTF	TGCAGTGCTGAGGAGGGAAACTATGGCTACACCTTC
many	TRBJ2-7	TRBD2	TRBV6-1	CASSVLAGFYEQYF	TGTGCCAGCAGTGTGCTAGCGGGATTCTACGAGCAGTACTTC
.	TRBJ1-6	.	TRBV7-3	CASSSHSGDSPLHF	TGTGCCAGCAGTTCGCACAGTGGGGATTCACCCCTCCACTTT
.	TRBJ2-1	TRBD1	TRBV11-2	CASSLIGTGRDEQFF	TGTGCCAGCAGCTTAATCGGGACAGGACGCGATGAGCAGTTCTTC
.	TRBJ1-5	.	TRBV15	CATSRDRYREQPQHF	TGTGCCACCAGCAGAGATCGTTACAGGGAGCAGCCCCAGCATTTT
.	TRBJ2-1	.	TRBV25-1	CASSAGGYEQFF	TGTGCCAGCAGTGCTGGGGGTTATGAGCAGTTCTTC
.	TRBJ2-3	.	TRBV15	CATSIRTVGTDTQYF	TGTGCCACCAGCATCCGGACGGTCGGCACAGATACGCAGTATTTT
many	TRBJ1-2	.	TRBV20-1	CSAGTGTANGYTF	TGCAGTGCAGGGACTGGGACGGCAAATGGCTACACCTTC
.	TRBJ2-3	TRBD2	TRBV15	CATSKKTPGLLNTDTQYF	TGTGCCACCAGCAAAAAGACCCCGGGACTACTGAACACAGATACGCAGTATTTT
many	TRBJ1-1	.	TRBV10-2	CASSVNSNTEAFF	TGCGCCAGCAGTGTTAACTCGAACACTGAAGCTTTCTTT
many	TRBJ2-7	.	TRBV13	CASSFRLAPNSEQYF	TGTGCCAGCAGCTTTCGTCTAGCCCCCAACTCCGAGCAGTACTTC
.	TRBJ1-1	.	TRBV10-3	CAISARDVEAFF	TGTGCCATCAGTGCTCGGGATGTTGAAGCTTTCTTT
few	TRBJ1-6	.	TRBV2	CASGGQYNSPLHF	TGTGCCAGCGGAGGACAGTATAATTCACCCCTCCACTTT
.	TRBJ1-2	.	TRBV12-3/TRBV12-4	CASRQGPANYGYTF	TGTGCCAGCAGACAGGGACCAGCTAACTATGGCTACACCTTC
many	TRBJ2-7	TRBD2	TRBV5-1	CASSLGHGLAMYEQYF	TGCGCCAGCAGCTTGGGTCATGGACTAGCAATGTACGAGCAGTACTTC
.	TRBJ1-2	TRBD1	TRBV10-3	CAGGPTGEDGYTF	TGTGCCGGAGGTCCCACAGGGGAAGACGGCTACACCTTC
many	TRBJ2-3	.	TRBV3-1	CASSQTLISEDTQYF	TGTGCCAGCAGCCAAACCCTCATATCTGAAGATACGCAGTATTTT
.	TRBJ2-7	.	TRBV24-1	CATSTGRPYEQYF	TGTGCCACCAGTACGGGACGGCCCTACGAGCAGTACTTC
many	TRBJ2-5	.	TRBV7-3	CASSSASNPETQYF	TGTGCCAGCAGCTCCGCCTCCAATCCGGAGACCCAGTACTTC
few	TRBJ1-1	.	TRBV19	CASSIDQREGLGTEAFF	TGTGCCAGTAGTATAGATCAAAGGGAAGGTCTAGGGACTGAAGCTTTCTTT
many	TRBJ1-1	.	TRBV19	CASRGGWASEAFF	TGTGCCAGTAGAGGGGGTTGGGCCAGTGAAGCTTTCTTT
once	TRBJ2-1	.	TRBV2	CASSRVGDEQFF	TGTGCCAGCAGCCGAGTTGGAGATGAGCAGTTCTTC
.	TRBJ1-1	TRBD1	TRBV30	CAWSARGQGLTEAFF	TGTGCCTGGAGTGCGCGCGGACAGGGGTTGACTGAAGCTTTCTTT
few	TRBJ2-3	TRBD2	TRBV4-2	CASSQRSKLAGGTDTQYF	TGTGCCAGCAGCCAACGCTCCAAGCTAGCGGGGGGCACAGATACGCAGTATTTT
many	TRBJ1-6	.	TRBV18	CASSPSPAYNSPLHF	TGTGCCAGCTCACCAAGTCCAGCCTATAATTCACCCCTCCACTTT
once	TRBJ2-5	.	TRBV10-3	CASRTGKETQYF	TGTGCCAGCAGAACAGGGAAAGAGACCCAGTACTTC
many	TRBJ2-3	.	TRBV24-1	CATSAWGSTDTQYF	TGTGCCACCAGTGCGTGGGGTAGCACAGATACGCAGTATTTT
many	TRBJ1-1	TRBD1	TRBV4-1	CASSKGRGTGGTNTEAFF	TGCGCCAGCAGCAAAGGACGAGGGACAGGGGGCACGAACACTGAAGCTTTCTTT
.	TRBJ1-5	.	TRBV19	CASSIQGGQPQHF	TGTGCCAGTAGTATTCAGGGAGGTCAGCCCCAGCATTTT
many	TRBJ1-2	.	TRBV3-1	CASSNTGNYGYTF	TGTGCCAGCAGTAATACAGGGAACTATGGCTACACCTTC
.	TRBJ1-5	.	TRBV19	CASSRGQSNQPQHF	TGTGCCAGTAGTAGAGGACAGAGCAATCAGCCCCAGCATTTT
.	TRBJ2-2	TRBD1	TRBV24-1	CATSDWDRGDTGELFF	TGTGCCACCAGTGATTGGGACAGGGGAGACACCGGGGAGCTGTTTTTT
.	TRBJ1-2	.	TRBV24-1	CATSASGGNYGYTF	TGTGCCACCAGTGCCTCAGGCGGCAACTATGGCTACACCTTC
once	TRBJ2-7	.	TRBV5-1	CASSLAGGAIYEQYF	TGCGCCAGCAGCTTGGCCGGGGGCGCAATCTACGAGCAGTACTTC
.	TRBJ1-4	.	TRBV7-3	CASSLLDKGGEKLFF	TGTGCCAGCAGCTTACTAGACAAGGGGGGAGAAAAACTGTTTTTT